Below, 11 T cell receptor beta chains from the same sample are listed, as sequenced in a study of blood T cell repertoires in COVID-19. Here immunoSEQ multiplex PCR was the method, and the copy in TCRdb shows in-frame clones only, minus some. The sample has 130,000 to 150,000 clones; around 89% are singletons. The specimen sequenced was PBMCs or T cells enriched from blood (not recorded which). The receptors here all came from a woman in her 30s with acute COVID-19.

The chain is built from TRBV28 and TRBJ1-2; weak D call: TRBD1 (5 bases). Germline V CDR1 and CDR2: MDHEN, SYDVKM. This CDR3 is 13 amino acids long. V gave up 7 bases and J gave up 2 bases, with 11 bases separating them. The CDR3 is CASKFRGNYGYTF. In nucleotides, the CDR3 is TGTGCCAGCAAATTTAGGGGCAACTATGGCTACACCTTC.

This chain joins TRBV28 and TRBJ2-7; D not certain. The CDR3 sequence is 13 residues long. CDR1 and CDR2 (germline): MDHEN, SYDVKM. V was shortened by 7 bases and J by 2 bases, with 12 bases between the two germline ends. The CDR3 region has the DNA TGTGCCAGCACCTTGGGCAGAACCTACGAGCAGTACTTC. It specifies CASTLGRTYEQYF.

This clone was detected once. The V and J genes are TRBV5-4 and TRBJ1-1; 9 nucleotides match TRBD1. J gave up 1 base and V 8 bases, and 9 bases lay outside the gene matches. The CDR3 consists of 15 residues. Germline V gene data show CDR1 as SGHNT and CDR2 as YYREEE (reference sequence). CDR3 residues: CASKHRGQANTEAFF. The CDR3 nucleotides read TGTGCCAGTAAGCACAGGGGGCAAGCGAACACTGAAGCTTTCTTT.

V usage is TRBV10-1 and J usage is TRBJ2-1; 9 bases map to TRBD2. The CDR3 contains 14 residues. Germline values: CDR1 WNHNN, CDR2 SYGVQD (reference sequence). V gave up 4 bases and J gave up 6 bases; unmatched junction bases: 4. As DNA, the CDR3 is TGCGCCAGCAGTGGGCTAGCGGGACCCAATGAGCAGTTCTTC. Protein: CASSGLAGPNEQFF.

The V gene is TRBV7-9, the J gene TRBJ2-7; the D is unclear. Germline CDR1 and CDR2: SEHNR and FQNEAQ (reference sequence). V gave up 5 bases and J gave up 5 bases, with 16 bases separating them. The CDR3 has 14 amino acids. The CDR3 region is CASSLTQTPHEQYF. The CDR3 DNA follows: TGTGCCAGCAGCCTTACACAAACCCCCCACGAGCAGTACTTC. Based on the CDR3 plus reference TRBV7-9 and TRBJ2-7, the full variable domain is DTGVSQNPRHKITKRGQNVTFRCDPISEHNRLYWYRQTLGQGPEFLTYFQNEAQLEKSRLLSDRFSAERPKGSFSTLEIQRTEQGDSAMYLCASSLTQTPHEQYFGPGTRLTVT.

V and J are TRBV15 and TRBJ1-1; TRBD1 matches 8 bases. Germline lookup yields CDR1 LNHNV and CDR2 YYDKDF (reference sequence). J lost 4 bases, V lost 7 bases, and 8 bases had no gene match. This CDR3 has 14 amino acids. The DNA for the CDR3 is TGTGCCACCACCGAGGACAGGGAAGTCACTGAAGCTTTCTTT. This sequence encodes CATTEDREVTEAFF. The full variable domain, with the rest looked up from reference TRBV15 and TRBJ1-1, is DAMVIQNPRYQVTQFGKPVTLSCSQTLNHNVMYWYQQKSSQAPKLLFHYYDKDFNNEADTPDNFQSRRPNTSFCFLDIRSPGLGDTAMYLCATTEDREVTEAFFGQGTRLTVV.

The chain carries TRBV30 and TRBJ2-7; 7 bases are shared with TRBD2. CDR1 GTSNPN and CDR2 SVGIG come from the germline V gene (reference sequence). The CDR3 length is 14 residues. The junction had 9 bases not matched to a gene; V was cut back by 4 bases and J by 3 bases. CDR3 sequence: CAWMVAGAGYEQYF. Written as DNA, the CDR3 is TGTGCCTGGATGGTGGCGGGAGCGGGCTACGAGCAGTACTTC.

The chain's CDR3 is CASTQDRGVYEQYF. CDR3 coding DNA: TGTGCCAGCACCCAAGACAGGGGTGTCTACGAGCAGTACTTC. V usage is TRBV6-6 and J usage is TRBJ2-7; 8 positions agree with TRBD1. The germline V gene has CDR1 MNHNY and CDR2 SVGAGI (reference sequence). CDR3 size: 14 residues. The V and J ends lost 7 bases and 3 bases, in that order; junction bases with no gene match: 8.

The chain combines TRBV24-1 with TRBJ2-1; perhaps TRBD2 as D (6 bases). The V end lost 3 bases, the J end lost 0 bases, and 11 bases lay between the germline ends. The CDR3 runs to 16 residues. Germline CDR1 and CDR2: KGHDR and SFDVKD. The CDR3 DNA follows: TGTGCCACCAGTGATGGTAGCGGAAGCTCCTACAATGAGCAGTTCTTC. It encodes CATSDGSGSSYNEQFF.

J is TRBJ2-3 and V is TRBV9; D perhaps matches TRBD2 (7 bases). Per germline, CDR1 SGDLS and CDR2 YYNGEE. Trimming shortened V by 4 bases and J by 0 bases, and 15 bases separated the two germline ends. The CDR3 contains 16 residues. The CDR3 DNA reads TGTGCCAGCAGCTTAGGGGGGGGACAAAGCACAGATACGCAGTATTTT. This gives the protein CASSLGGGQSTDTQYF.

The rearrangement links TRBV2 to TRBJ2-3; 12 bases map to TRBD2. This CDR3 has 16 residues. Germline V gene lookup returns CDR1 SNHLY and CDR2 FYNNEI. J gave up 5 bases and V 8 bases, and 11 bases lay outside the gene matches. CDR3 sequence (DNA): TGTGCCAGCCAGACTCTAGCGGGAGGGTCTGGAGATACGCAGTATTTT. Its protein product is CASQTLAGGSGDTQYF.